One and the same sample provided the 10 T cell receptor beta chains below, sequenced in a study of cytomegalovirus exposure and HLA in healthy donors listed by TCRdb under 2017. Preparation of the library involved the immunoSEQ multiplex PCR assay. The table comes from immuneACCESS by way of TCRdb, which keeps in-frame sequences with V and J called. Part of the clones is missing from these tables; in studies checked, under half for an unresolved V gene and the rest for unknown reasons. Here the sample has approximately 100,000 clones; roughly 86% occur a single time. Roughly 2.2% of the sample lies in the top ten. Sequencing input: PBMCs. The origin of the receptors is a woman younger than 30 in good health and CMV-seronegative.

The chain uses TRBV5-1 and TRBJ2-7; the match to TRBD2 covers 7 bases. The CDR3 is made up of 14 amino acids. V shed 3 bases, J shed 3 bases, and the junction held 6 bases outside the gene matches. CDR1 is SGHRS, CDR2 YFSETQ, per germline. The CDR3 DNA is TGCGCCAGCAGCTCAGGGAGCGGGGACTACGAGCAGTACTTC. It specifies CASSSGSGDYEQYF.

The J gene is TRBJ2-5, the V gene TRBV2; TRBD1 aligns across 8 bases. The J segment lost 1 base and the V segment lost 8 bases, leaving 12 bases of the junction unmatched. CDR1 is SNHLY and CDR2 is FYNNEI in the germline V gene. This CDR3 is 16 amino acids long. DNA for the CDR3: TGTGCCAGCGTCTCTCGGGGCAGGGGGCTCCAAGAGACCCAGTACTTC. It yields the protein CASVSRGRGLQETQYF.

The genes are TRBV28 and TRBJ1-6; D is possibly TRBD1 (6 bases). V lost 4 bases and J 6 bases, leaving 13 bases between the germline ends. This CDR3 region has 15 residues. The germline gives CDR1 MDHEN, CDR2 SYDVKM. CDR3 amino acids: CASSSGDRRNSPLHF. In nucleotides, the CDR3 is TGTGCCAGCAGTTCTGGAGACAGGCGTAATTCACCCCTCCACTTT.

The chain carries TRBV15 and TRBJ1-4; D remains unclear. Germline V lookup: CDR1 LNHNV, CDR2 YYDKDF (reference sequence). The germline V and J ends were trimmed by 5 bases and 7 bases, with 8 bases remaining between them. This CDR3 has 12 amino acids. CDR3 protein: CATSEFSEKLFF. The CDR3 DNA reads as TGTGCCACCAGCGAATTTAGTGAAAAACTGTTTTTT.

V gene TRBV2 combines with J gene TRBJ1-5, with 8 bases that match TRBD1. Germline V gene sequence: CDR1 SNHLY, CDR2 FYNNEI. This CDR3 comprises 15 residues. J was trimmed by 2 bases and V by 7 bases; bases with no gene match: 7. The CDR3 DNA reads as TGTGCCAGCAACCCGGACAGGGCTGGCAATCAGCCCCAGCATTTT. Amino acid sequence: CASNPDRAGNQPQHF.

V and J are TRBV7-8 and TRBJ1-6; possible D gene TRBD1, 5 bases. The CDR3 runs to 13 residues. CDR1 and CDR2 (germline): SGHVS, FQNEAQ. V lost 0 bases, J lost 8 bases, and 5 bases lay in between. CDR3 DNA sequence: TGTGCCAGCAGCTTAGCCAGGGATTCACCCCTCCACTTT. Encoded protein: CASSLARDSPLHF.

The rearrangement uses TRBV21-1 and TRBJ1-2; the D call TRBD1 from the table was never checked on the DNA. TRBV21-1 is flagged as a pseudogene. The CDR3 spans 17 residues. The CDR3 spells CASSKGGQGSSLRGYTF. For the CDR3, the DNA is TGTGCCAGCAGCAAAGGAGGACAGGGCTCTAGTCTTCGGGGCTACACCTTC.

The rearrangement joins TRBV7-2 to TRBJ2-1, with 8 bases that match TRBD1. The ends lost 3 bases at V and 3 bases at J; junction bases unmatched: 4. Germline lookup yields CDR1 SGHTA and CDR2 FQGNSA. This CDR3 has 15 residues. Written as DNA, the CDR3 is TGTGCCAGCAGCTTCACAGGGGGAATCTACAATGAGCAGTTCTTC. Its translation is CASSFTGGIYNEQFF.

The J gene is TRBJ2-7, the V gene TRBV5-4; a weak D match, TRBD2 (6 bases). The CDR3 has 13 amino acids. Between the trimmed V and J ends, which lost 0 bases and 4 bases, there was a span of 8 bases. Per the germline V gene, CDR1 is SGHNT and CDR2 is YYREEE (reference sequence). CDR3 in DNA: TGTGCCAGCAGCTTGGGCGGGACGTACGAGCAGTACTTC. Translation: CASSLGGTYEQYF.

The J gene is TRBJ2-5, the V gene TRBV15, with no clear D. CDR1 and CDR2 from the germline V gene are LNHNV and YYDKDF (reference sequence). V was pared by 0 bases and J by 6 bases, with 5 bases between. There are 12 residues in the CDR3. CDR3 region: CATSRERKTQYF. The CDR3 nucleotides are TGTGCCACCAGCAGAGAGCGGAAGACCCAGTACTTC.